The present T cell receptor beta chain was sequenced within a study of identical twins' blood T cells. TCRdb analysed the 5' RACE reads with MiXCR anew, one entry per CDR3 protein. The table lists around 380,000 distinct CDR3 sequences, over 25% of them singletons. Of note for this clonotype: Its antigen is undetermined.

Study-level results: Abundant TCRbeta CDR3s overlapped more between twins than with unrelated donors.

Donors were six healthy women in three monozygous twin pairs. The three twin pairs were reared together, likely meeting the same infections. Germline V gives CDR1 KGHSH, CDR2 LQKENI. V dropped 2 bases and J dropped 6 bases, with 11 bases sitting between them. The CDR3 loop spans 14 amino acids. The TCR sequence derives from a woman aged 18-55 years in good health. The rearrangement links TRBV18 to TRBJ1-5, with a weak D call TRBD1 (5 bases). Sequenced sample: PBMCs. CDR3: CASSPESGTQPQHF. The CDR3 bases are TGTGCCAGCTCACCAGAGTCAGGGACTCAGCCCCAGCATTTT.